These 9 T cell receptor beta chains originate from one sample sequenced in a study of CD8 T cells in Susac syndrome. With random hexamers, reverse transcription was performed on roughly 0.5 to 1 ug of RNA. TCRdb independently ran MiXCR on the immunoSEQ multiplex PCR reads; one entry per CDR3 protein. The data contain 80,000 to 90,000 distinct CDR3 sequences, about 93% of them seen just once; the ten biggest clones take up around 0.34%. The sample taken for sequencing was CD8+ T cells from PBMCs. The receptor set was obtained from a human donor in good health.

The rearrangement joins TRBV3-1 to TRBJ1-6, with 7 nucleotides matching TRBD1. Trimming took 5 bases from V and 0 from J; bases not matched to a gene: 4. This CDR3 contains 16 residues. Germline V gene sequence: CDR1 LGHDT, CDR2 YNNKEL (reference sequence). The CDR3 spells CASSDGDSSYNSPLHF. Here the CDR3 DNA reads TGTGCCAGCAGCGATGGGGACAGCTCCTATAATTCACCCCTCCACTTT.

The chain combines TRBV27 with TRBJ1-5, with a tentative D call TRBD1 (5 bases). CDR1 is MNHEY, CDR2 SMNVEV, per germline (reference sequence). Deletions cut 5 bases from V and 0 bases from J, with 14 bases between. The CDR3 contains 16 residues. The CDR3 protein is CASSAGTDYSNQPQHF. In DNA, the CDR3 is TGTGCCAGCAGTGCAGGGACGGATTATAGCAATCAGCCCCAGCATTTT.

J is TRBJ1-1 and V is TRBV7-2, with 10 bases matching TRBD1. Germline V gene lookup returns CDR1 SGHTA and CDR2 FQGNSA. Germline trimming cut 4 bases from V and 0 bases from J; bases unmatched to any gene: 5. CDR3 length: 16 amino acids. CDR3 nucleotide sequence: TGTGCCAGCAGCTCCCGGGACAGGGGACTGAACACTGAAGCTTTCTTT. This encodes CASSSRDRGLNTEAFF.

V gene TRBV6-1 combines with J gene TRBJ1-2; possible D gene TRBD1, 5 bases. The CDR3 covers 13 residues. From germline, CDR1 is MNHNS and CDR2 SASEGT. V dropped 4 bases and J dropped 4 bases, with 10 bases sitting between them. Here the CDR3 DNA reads TGTGCCAGCAGTGGGGGACTGCTCTATGGCTACACCTTC. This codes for CASSGGLLYGYTF.

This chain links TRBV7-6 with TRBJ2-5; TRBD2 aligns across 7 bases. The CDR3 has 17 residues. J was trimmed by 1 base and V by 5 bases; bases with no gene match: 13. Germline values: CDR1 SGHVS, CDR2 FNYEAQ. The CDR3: CASSPSTMGLPQETQYF. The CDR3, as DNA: TGTGCCAGCAGCCCCTCCACGATGGGACTACCCCAAGAGACCCAGTACTTC.

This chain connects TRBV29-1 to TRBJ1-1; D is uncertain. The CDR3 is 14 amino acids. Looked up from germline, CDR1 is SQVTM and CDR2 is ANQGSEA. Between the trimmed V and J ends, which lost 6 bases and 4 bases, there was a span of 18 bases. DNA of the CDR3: TGCAGCGTCTTCGGGTTGAATGGCGTCACTGAAGCTTTCTTT. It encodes CSVFGLNGVTEAFF.

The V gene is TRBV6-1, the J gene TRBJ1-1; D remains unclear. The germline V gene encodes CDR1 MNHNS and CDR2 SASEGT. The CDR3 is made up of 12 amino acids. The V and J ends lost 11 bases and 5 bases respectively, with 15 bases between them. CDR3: CAPGDSRTEAFF. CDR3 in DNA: TGTGCCCCGGGAGATAGTCGTACTGAAGCTTTCTTT.

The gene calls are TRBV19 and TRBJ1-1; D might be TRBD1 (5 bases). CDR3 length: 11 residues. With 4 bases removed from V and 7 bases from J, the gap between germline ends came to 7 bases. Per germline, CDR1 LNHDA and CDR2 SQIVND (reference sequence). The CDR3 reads CASSRGVEAFF. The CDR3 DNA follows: TGTGCCAGTAGTAGAGGGGTTGAAGCTTTCTTT.

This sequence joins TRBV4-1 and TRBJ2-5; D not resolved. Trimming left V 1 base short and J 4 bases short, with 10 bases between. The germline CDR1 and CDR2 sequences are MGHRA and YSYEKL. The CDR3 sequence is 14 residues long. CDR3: CASSQGPARETQYF. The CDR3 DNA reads TGCGCCAGCAGCCAAGGGCCAGCCCGAGAGACCCAGTACTTC.